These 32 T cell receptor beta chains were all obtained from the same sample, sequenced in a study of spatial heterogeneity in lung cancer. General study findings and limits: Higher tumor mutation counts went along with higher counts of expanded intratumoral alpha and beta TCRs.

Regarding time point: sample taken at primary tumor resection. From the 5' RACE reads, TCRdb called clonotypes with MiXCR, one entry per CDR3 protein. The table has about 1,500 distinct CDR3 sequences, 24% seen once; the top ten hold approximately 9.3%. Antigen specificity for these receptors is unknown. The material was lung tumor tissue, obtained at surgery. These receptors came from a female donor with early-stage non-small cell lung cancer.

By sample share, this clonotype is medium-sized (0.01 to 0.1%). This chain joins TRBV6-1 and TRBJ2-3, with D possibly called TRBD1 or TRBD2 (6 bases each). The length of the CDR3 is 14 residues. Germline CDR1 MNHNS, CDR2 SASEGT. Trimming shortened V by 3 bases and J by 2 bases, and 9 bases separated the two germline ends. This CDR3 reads CASSDRGPTDTQYF. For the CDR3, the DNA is TGTGCCAGCAGTGATCGGGGGCCCACAGATACGCAGTATTTT.

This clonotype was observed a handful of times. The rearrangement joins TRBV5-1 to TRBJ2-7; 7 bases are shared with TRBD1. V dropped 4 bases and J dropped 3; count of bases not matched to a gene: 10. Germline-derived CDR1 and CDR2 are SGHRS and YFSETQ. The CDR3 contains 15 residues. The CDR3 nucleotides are TGCGCCAGCAGCCCGGGACAGAGTAGACTCTACGAGCAGTACTTC. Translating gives CASSPGQSRLYEQYF. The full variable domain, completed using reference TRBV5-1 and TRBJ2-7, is KAGVTQTPRYLIKTRGQQVTLSCSPISGHRSVSWYQQTPGQGLQFLFEYFSETQRNKGNFPGRFSGRQFSNSRSEMNVSTLELGDSALYLCASSPGQSRLYEQYFGPGTRLTVT.

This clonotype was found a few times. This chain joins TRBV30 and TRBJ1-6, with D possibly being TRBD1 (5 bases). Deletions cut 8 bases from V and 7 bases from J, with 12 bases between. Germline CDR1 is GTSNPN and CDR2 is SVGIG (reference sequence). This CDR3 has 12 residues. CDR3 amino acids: CAQGLGNSPLHF. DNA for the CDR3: TGTGCCCAGGGACTAGGAAATTCACCCCTCCACTTT.

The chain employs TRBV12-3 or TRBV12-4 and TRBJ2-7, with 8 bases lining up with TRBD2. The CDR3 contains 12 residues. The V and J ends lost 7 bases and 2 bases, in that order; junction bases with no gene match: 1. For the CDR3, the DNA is TGTGCCAGCAAAGCGGGAGCCTACGAGCAGTACTTC. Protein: CASKAGAYEQYF.

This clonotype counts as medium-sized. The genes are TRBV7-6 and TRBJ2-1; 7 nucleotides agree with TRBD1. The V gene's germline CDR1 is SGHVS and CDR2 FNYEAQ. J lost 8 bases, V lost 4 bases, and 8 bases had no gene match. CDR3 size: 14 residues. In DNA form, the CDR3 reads TGTGCCAGCAGCTCTCGTTTAAGGGGGCATGAGCAGTTCTTC. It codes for CASSSRLRGHEQFF.

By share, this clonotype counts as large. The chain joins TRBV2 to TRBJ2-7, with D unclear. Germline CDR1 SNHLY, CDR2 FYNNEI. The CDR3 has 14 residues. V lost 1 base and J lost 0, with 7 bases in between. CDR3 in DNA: TGTGCCAGCAGTGAAGGGAACCTCTCCTACGAGCAGTACGTC. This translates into CASSEGNLSYEQYV.

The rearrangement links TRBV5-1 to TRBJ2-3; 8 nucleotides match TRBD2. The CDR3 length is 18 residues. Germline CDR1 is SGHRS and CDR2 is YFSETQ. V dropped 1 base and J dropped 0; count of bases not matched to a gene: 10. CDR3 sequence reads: CASSLTRGGLISTDTQYF. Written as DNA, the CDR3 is TGCGCCAGCAGCTTGACTCGGGGGGGGCTCATTAGCACAGATACGCAGTATTTT.

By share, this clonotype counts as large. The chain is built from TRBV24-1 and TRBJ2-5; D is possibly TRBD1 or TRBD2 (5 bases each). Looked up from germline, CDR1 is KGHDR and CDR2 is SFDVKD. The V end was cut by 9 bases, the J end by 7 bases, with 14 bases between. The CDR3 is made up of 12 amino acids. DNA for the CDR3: TGTGCCACCGCCAGCGCTGGGGGGACCCAGTACTTC. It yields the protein CATASAGGTQYF.

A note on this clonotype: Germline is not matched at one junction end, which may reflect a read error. CDR3 sequence reads: CASSLGTLNIEAFF. CDR3 bases: TGTGCCAGCAGTTTAGGGACGCTGAACATTGAAGCTTTCTTT. The chain has TRBV28 and TRBJ1-1, with a tentative D call TRBD1 (5 bases). This CDR3 is 14 amino acids long. CDR1 is MDHEN and CDR2 is SYDVKM in the germline V gene.

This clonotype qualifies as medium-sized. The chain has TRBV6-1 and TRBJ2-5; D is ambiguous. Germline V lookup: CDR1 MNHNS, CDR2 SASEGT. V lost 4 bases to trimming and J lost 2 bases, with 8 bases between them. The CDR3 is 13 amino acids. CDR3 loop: CASSAGSQETQYF. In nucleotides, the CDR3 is TGTGCCAGCAGTGCTGGCAGTCAAGAGACCCAGTACTTC.

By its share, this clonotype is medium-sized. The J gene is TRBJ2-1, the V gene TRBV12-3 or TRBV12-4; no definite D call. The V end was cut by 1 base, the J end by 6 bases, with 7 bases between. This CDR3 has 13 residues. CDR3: CASSLDYSNEQFF. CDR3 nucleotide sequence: TGTGCCAGCAGTTTAGACTACTCCAATGAGCAGTTCTTC.

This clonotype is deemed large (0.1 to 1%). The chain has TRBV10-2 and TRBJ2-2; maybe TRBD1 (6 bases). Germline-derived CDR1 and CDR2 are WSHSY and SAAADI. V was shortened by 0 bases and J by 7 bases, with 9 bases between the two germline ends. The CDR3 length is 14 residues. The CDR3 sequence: CASSESGAHGELFF. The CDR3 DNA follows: TGCGCCAGCAGTGAGTCGGGGGCCCACGGGGAGCTGTTTTTT.

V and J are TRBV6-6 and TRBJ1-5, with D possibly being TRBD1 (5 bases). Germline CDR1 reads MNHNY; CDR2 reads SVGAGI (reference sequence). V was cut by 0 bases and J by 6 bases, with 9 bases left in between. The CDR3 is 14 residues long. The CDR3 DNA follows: TGTGCCAGCAGTTACTCGGGGGAGAGTCAGCCCCAGCATTTT. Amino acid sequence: CASSYSGESQPQHF.

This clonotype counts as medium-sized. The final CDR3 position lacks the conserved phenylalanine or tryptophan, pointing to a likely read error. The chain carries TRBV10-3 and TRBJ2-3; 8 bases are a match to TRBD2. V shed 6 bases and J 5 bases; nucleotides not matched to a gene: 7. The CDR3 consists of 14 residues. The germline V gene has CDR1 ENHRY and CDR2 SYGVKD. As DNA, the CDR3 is TGTGCCATCAGATCAGCGGGGGAGGTAGATACGCAGTATTTG. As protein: CAIRSAGEVDTQYL.

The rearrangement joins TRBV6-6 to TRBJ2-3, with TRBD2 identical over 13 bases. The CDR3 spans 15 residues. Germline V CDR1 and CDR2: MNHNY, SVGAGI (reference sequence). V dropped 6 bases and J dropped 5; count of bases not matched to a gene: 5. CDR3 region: CASREGLAGLDTQYF. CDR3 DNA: TGTGCCAGCAGAGAGGGACTAGCGGGGTTAGATACGCAGTATTTT.

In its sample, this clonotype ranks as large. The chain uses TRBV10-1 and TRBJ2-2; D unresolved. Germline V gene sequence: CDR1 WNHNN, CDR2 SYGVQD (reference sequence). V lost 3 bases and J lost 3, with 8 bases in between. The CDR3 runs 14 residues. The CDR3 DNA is TGCGCCAGCAGTGAATACACTCACACCGGGGAGCTGTTTTTT. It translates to CASSEYTHTGELFF.

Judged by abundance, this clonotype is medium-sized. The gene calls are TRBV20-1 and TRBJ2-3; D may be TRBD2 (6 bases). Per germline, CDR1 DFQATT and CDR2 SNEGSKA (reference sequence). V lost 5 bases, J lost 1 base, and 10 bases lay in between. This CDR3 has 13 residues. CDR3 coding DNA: TGCAGTGCTCAAAGCGGGCGCACAGATACGCAGTATTTT. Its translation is CSAQSGRTDTQYF.

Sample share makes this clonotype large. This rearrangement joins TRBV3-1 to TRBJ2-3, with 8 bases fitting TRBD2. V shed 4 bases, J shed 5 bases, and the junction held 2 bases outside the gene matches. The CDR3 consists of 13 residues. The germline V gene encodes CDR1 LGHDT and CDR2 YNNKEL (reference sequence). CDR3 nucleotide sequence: TGTGCCAGCAGCCCGACTAGCGAAGATACGCAGTATTTT. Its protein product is CASSPTSEDTQYF.

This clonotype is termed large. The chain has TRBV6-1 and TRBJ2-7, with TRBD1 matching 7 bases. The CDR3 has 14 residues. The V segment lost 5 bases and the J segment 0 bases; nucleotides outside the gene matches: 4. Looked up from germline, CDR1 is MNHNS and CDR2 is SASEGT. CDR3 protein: CASSYDRASYEQYV. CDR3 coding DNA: TGTGCCAGCAGTTATGACAGGGCCTCCTACGAGCAGTACGTC.

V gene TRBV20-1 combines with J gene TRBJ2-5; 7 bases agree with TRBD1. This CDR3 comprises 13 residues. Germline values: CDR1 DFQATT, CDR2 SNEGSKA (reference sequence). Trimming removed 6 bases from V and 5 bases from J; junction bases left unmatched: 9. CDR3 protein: CSAPGTAAETQYF. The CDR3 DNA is TGCAGTGCCCCCGGGACAGCAGCGGAGACCCAGTACTTC.

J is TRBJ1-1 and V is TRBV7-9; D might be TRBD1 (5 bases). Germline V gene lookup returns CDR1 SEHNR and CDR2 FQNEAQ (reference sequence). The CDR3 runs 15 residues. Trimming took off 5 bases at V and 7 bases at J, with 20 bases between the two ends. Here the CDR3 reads CASSRAGGTQHEAFF. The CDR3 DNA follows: TGTGCCAGCAGCCGTGCCGGGGGAACCCAGCATGAAGCTTTCTTT. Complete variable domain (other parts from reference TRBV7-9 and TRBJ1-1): DTGVSQNPRHKITKRGQNVTFRCDPISEHNRLYWYRQTLGQGPEFLTYFQNEAQLEKSRLLSDRFSAERPKGSFSTLEIQRTEQGDSAMYLCASSRAGGTQHEAFFGQGTRLTVV.

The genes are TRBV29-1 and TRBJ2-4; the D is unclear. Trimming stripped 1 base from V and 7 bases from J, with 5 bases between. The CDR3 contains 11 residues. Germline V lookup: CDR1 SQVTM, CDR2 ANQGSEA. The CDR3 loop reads CSVEGLNIQYF. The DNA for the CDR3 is TGCAGCGTTGAAGGGTTGAACATTCAGTACTTC.

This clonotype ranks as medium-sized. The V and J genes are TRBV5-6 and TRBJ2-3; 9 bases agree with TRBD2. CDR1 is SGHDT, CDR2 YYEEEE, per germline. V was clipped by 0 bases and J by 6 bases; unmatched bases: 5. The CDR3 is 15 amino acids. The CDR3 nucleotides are TGTGCCAGCAGCTTGGGAGCGGGAGGATCGGATACGCAGTATTTT. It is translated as CASSLGAGGSDTQYF.

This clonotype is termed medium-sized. CDR3 amino acids: CASSLGSGSLGKNIQYF. CDR3 DNA sequence: TGTGCCAGCAGCTTGGGAAGCGGGAGTTTGGGCAAAAACATTCAGTACTTC. The chain has TRBV11-1 and TRBJ2-4; 8 bases align to TRBD2. Germline CDR1 and CDR2: SGHAT and FQDESV (reference sequence). This CDR3 has 17 residues. After removal of 3 bases from V and 3 bases from J, the junction contained 10 bases not matched to a gene. The full variable domain, in which reference TRBV11-1 and TRBJ2-4 provide the parts outside the CDR3, is EAEVAQSPRYKITEKSQAVAFWCDPISGHATLYWYRQILGQGPELLVQFQDESVVDDSQLPKDRFSAERLKGVDSTLKIQPAELGDSAMYLCASSLGSGSLGKNIQYFGAGTRLSVL.

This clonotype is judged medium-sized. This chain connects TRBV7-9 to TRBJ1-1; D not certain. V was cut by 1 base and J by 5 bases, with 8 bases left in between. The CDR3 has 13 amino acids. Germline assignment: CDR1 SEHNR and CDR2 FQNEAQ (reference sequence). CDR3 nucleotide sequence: TGTGCCAGCAGCTTAGTTGTGGAGACTGAAGCTTTCTTT. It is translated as CASSLVVETEAFF. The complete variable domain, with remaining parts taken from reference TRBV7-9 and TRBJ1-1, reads DTGVSQNPRHKITKRGQNVTFRCDPISEHNRLYWYRQTLGQGPEFLTYFQNEAQLEKSRLLSDRFSAERPKGSFSTLEIQRTEQGDSAMYLCASSLVVETEAFFGQGTRLTVV.

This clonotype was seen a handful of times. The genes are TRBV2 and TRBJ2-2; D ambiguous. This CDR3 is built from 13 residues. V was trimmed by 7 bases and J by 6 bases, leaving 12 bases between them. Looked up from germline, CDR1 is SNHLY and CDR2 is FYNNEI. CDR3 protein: CASKWVGAGELFF. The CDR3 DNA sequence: TGTGCCAGCAAGTGGGTCGGCGCCGGGGAGCTGTTTTTT.

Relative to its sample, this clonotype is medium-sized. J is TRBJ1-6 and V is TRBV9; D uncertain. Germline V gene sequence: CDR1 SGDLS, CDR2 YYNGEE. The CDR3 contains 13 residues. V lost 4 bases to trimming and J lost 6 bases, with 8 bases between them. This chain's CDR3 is CASSPDGNSPLHF. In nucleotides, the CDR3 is TGTGCCAGCAGCCCCGACGGTAATTCACCCCTCCACTTT.

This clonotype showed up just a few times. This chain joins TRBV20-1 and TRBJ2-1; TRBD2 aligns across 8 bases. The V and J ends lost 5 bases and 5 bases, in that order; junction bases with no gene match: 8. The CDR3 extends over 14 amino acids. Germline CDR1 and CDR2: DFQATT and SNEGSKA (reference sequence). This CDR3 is CSASGLAANNEQFF. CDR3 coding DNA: TGCAGTGCTTCAGGACTAGCAGCTAACAATGAGCAGTTCTTC.

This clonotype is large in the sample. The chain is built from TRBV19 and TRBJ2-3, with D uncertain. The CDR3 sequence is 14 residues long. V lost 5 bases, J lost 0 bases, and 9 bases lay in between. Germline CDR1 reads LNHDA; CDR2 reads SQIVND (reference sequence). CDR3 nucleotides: TGTGCCAGTAGTTATGACTTTAGCACAGATACGCAGTATTTT. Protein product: CASSYDFSTDTQYF. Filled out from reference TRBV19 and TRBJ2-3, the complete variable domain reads DGGITQSPKYLFRKEGQNVTLSCEQNLNHDAMYWYRQDPGQGLRLIYYSQIVNDFQKGDIAEGYSVSREKKESFPLTVTSAQKNPTAFYLCASSYDFSTDTQYFGPGTRLTVL.

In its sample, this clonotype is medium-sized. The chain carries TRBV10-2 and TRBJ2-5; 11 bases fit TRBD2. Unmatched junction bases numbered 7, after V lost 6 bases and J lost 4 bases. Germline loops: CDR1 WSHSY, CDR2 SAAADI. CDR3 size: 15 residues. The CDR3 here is CASRSSGGLLETQYF. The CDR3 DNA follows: TGCGCCAGCAGATCTAGCGGGGGGTTGTTAGAGACCCAGTACTTC.

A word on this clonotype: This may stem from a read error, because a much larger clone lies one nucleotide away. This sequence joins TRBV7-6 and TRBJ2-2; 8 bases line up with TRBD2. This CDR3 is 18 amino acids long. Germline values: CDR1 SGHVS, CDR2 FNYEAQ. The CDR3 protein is CASSAREREFANSGELFF. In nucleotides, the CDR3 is TGTGCCAGCAGCGCCAGGGAGCGGGAGTTCGCGAACAGCGGGGAGCTGTTTTTT. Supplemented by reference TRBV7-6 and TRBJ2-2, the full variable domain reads GAGVSQSPRYKVTKRGQDVALRCDPISGHVSLYWYRQALGQGPEFLTYFNYEAQQDKSGLPNDRFSAERPEGSISTLTIQRTEQRDSAMYRCASSAREREFANSGELFFGEGSRLTVL.

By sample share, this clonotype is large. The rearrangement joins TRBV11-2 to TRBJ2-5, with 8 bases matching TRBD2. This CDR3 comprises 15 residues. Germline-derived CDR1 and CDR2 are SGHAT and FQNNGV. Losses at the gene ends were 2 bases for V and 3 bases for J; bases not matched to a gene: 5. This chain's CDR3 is CASSLIPAGEETQYF. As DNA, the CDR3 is TGTGCCAGCAGCTTAATTCCAGCGGGAGAAGAGACCCAGTACTTC.